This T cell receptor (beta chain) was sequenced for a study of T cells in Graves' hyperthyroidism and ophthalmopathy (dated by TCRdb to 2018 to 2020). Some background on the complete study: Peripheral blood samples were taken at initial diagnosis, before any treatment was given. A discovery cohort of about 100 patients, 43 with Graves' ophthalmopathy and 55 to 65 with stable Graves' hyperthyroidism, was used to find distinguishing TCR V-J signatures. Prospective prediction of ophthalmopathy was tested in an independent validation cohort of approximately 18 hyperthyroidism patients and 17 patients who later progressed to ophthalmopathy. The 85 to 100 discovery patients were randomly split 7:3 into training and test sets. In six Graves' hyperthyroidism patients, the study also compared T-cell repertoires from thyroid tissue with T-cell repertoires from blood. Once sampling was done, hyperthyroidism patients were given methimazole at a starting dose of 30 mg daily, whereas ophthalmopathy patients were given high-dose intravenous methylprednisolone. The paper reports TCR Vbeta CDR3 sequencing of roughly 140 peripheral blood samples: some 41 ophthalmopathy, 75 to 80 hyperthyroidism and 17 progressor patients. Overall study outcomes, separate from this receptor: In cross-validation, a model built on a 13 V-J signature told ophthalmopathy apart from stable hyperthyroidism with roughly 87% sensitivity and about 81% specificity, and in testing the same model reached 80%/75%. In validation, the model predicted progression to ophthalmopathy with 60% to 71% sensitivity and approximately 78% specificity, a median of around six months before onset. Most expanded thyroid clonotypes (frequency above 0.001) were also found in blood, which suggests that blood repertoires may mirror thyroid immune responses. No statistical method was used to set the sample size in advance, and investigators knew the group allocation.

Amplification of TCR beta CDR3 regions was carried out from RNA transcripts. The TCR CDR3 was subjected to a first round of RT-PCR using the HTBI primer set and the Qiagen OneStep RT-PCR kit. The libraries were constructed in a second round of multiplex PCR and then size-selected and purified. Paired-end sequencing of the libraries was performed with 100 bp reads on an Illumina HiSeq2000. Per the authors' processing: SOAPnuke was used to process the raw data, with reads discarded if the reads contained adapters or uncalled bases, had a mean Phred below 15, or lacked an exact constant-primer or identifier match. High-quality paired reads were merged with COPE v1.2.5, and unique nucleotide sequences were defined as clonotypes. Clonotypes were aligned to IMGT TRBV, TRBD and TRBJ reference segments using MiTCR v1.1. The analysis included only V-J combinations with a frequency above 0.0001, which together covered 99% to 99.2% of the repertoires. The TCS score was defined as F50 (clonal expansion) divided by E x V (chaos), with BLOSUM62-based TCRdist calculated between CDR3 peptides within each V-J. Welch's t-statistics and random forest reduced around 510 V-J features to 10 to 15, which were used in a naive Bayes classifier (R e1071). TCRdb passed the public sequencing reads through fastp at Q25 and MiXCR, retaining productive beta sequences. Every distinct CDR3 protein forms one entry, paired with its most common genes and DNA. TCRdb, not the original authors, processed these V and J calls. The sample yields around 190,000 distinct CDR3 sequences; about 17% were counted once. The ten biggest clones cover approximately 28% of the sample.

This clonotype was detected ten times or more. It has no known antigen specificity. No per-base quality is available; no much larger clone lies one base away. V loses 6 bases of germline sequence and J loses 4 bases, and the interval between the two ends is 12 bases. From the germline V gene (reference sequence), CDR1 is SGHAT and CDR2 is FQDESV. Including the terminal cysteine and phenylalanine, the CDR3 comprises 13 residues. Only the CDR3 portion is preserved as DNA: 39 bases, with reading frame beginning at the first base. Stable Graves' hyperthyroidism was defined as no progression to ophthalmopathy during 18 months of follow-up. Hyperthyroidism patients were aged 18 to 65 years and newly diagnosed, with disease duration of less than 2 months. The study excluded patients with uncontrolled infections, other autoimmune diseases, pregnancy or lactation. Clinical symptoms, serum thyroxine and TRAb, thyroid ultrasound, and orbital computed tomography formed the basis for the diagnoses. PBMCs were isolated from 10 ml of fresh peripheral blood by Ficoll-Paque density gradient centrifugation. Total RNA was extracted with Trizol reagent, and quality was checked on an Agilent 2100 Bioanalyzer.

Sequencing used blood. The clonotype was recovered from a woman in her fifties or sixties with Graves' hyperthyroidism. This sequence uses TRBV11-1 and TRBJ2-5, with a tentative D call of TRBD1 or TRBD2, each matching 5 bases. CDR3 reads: CASRPRDAETQYF. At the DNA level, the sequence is TGTGCCAGCAGGCCCAGGGACGCAGAGACCCAGTACTTC.